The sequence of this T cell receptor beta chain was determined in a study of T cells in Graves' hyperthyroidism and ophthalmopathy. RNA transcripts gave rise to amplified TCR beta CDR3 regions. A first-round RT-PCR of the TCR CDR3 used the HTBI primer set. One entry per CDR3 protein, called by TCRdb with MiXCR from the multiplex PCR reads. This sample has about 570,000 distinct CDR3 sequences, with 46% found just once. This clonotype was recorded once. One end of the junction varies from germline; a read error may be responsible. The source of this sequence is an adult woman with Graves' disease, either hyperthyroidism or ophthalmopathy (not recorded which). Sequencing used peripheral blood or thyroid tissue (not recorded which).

CDR3 bases: TGCGCCAGCAGCATCCTAGGGACTAGCGGGGGCTGCACCTTC. This codes for CASSILGTSGGCTF. The chain carries TRBV5-1 and TRBJ1-2, with D perhaps matching TRBD1 (6 bases). The germline V gene has CDR1 SGHRS and CDR2 YFSETQ. There are 14 residues in the CDR3.